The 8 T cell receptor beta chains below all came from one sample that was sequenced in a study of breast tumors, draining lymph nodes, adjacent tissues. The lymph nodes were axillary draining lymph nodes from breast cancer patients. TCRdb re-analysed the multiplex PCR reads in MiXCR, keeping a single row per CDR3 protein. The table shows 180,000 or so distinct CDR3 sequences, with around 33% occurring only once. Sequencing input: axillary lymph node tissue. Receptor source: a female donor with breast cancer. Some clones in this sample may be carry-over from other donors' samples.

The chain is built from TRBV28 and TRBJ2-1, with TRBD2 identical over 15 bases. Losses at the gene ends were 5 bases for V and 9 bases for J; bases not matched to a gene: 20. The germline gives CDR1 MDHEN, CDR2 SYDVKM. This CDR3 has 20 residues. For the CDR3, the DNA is TGTGCCAGCAGTGGCTCCCCGGGACTAGCGGGGGGTGTAAGTTGGCGTGAGCAGTTCTTC. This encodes CASSGSPGLAGGVSWREQFF.

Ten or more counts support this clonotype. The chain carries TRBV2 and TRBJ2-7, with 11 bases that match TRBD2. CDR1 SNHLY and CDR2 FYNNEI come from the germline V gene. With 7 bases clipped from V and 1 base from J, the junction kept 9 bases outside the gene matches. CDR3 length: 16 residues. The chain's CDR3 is CASTLPGLADSYEQYF. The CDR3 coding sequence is TGTGCCAGCACCCTACCGGGACTAGCGGATTCCTACGAGCAGTACTTC. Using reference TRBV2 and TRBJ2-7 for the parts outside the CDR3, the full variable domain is EPEVTQTPSHQVTQMGQEVILRCVPISNHLYFYWYRQILGQKVEFLVSFYNNEISEKSEIFDDQFSVERPDGSNFTLKIRSTKLEDSAMYFCASTLPGLADSYEQYFGPGTRLTVT.

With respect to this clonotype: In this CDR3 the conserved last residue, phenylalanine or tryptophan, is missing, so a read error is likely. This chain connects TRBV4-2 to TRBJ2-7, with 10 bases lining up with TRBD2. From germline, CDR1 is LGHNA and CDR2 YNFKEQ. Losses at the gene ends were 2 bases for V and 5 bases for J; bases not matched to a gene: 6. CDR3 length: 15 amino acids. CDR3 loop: CASSQTGTSDHEQYS. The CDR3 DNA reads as TGTGCCAGCAGCCAAACCGGGACTAGCGATCACGAGCAGTACTCT.

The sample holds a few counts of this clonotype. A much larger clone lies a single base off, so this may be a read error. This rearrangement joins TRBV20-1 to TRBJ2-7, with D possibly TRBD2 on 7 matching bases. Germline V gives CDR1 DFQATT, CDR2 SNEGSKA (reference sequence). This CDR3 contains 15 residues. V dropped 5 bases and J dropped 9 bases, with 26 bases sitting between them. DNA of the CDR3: TGCAGTGCTCAAGATCCGGGGGGCGTTTCTCATCGGCAGTACTTC. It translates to CSAQDPGGVSHRQYF.

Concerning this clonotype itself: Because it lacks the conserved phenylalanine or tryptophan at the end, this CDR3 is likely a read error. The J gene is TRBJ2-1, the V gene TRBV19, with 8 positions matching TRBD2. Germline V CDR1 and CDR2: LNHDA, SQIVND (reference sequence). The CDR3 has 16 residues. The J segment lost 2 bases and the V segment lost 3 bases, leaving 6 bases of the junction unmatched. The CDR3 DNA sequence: TGTGCCAGTAGTATGCAGACTAGCGACCCCTACAATGAGCAGTTCTCC. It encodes CASSMQTSDPYNEQFS.

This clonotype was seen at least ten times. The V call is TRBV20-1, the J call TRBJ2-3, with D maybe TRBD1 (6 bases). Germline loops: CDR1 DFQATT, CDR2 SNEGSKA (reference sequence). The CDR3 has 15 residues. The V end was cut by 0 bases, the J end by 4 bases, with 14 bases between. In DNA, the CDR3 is TGCAGTGCTAGAGATGGTTACAGGGACCCAGATACGCAGTATTTT. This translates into CSARDGYRDPDTQYF.

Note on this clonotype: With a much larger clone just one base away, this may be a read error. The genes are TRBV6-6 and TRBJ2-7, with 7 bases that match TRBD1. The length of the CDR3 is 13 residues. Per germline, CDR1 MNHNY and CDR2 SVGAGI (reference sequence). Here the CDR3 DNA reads TGTGCCAGCAGTTATACCCCAGACAGGGAGCAGTGCTTC. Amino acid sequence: CASSYTPDREQCF.

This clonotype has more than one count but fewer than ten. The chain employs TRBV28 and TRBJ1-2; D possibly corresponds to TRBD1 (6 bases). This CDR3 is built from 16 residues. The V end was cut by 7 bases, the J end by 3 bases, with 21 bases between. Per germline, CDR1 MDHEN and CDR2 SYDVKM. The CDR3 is CASTPAIGGPYYGYTF. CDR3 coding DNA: TGTGCCAGCACCCCGGCCATCGGGGGGCCCTACTATGGCTACACCTTC.